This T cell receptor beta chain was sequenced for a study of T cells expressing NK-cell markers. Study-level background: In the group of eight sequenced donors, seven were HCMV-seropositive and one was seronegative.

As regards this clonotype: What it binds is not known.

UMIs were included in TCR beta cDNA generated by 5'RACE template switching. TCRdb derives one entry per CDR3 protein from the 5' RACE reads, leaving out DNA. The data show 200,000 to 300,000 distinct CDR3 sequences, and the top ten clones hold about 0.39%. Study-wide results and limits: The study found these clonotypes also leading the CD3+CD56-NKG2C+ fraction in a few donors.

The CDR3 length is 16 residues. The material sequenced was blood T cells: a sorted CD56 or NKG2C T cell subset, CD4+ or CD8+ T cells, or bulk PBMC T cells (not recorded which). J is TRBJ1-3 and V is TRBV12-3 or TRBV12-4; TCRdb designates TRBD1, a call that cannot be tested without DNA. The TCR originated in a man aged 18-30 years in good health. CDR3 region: CASSPREFRSGNTIYF.